A selection of T cell receptor beta chains follows, all from one sample in a study of metastatic and nonmetastatic thyroid tumors. TCRdb re-analyzed the PCR reads through MiXCR. The sample yields approximately 20,000 clones, approximately 16% seen once. Sequenced: blood. All receptors come from a male donor with papillary thyroid cancer or a benign thyroid nodule (not recorded which). Some clones in this sample may be carry-over from other donors' samples. The CDR3 runs from the conserved cysteine through the conserved F or W. Fields, in order: D gene, clone size, J gene, CDR3 length, V gene, CDR3 protein, CDR3 DNA. A D gene is named only where the DNA matches it firmly. The size entry is marked missing in some rows and otherwise reads once, few, many or a size class.

TRBD2 NA TRBJ2-1 16 TRBV27 CASNGPSGRTYNEQFF TGTGCCAGCAATGGACCTAGCGGGAGGACCTACAATGAGCAGTTCTTC
TRBD2 many TRBJ2-7 15 TRBV7-2 CASSLGTSFLYEQYF TGTGCCAGCAGCTTAGGGACTAGTTTCCTCTACGAGCAGTACTTC
NA many TRBJ2-1 13 TRBV11-3 CASSSLDGRSPFF TGTGCCAGCAGCTCCCTCGATGGGAGGTCCCCGTTCTTC
TRBD1 few TRBJ2-1 13 TRBV6-4 CASARDSHNEQFF TGTGCCAGCGCAAGGGACAGCCACAATGAGCAGTTCTTC
NA many TRBJ2-1 14 TRBV27 CASSLLTGFNEQFF TGTGCCAGCAGTCTCCTAACCGGATTCAATGAGCAGTTCTTC
NA NA TRBJ1-6 11 TRBV30 CAWGRESPLHF TGTGCCTGGGGGAGAGAGTCACCCCTCCACTTT
NA many TRBJ1-5 18 TRBV7-9 CASRLRYLGFYSNQPQHF TGTGCCAGCAGATTAAGGTACTTGGGGTTTTATAGCAATCAGCCCCAGCATTTT
TRBD1 many TRBJ2-7 13 TRBV10-2 CASTPGQLYEQYF TGCGCCAGCACTCCGGGACAGCTCTACGAGCAGTACTTC
NA many TRBJ1-2 11 TRBV7-9 CASSPMYGYTF TGTGCCAGCAGCCCTATGTATGGCTACACCTTC
NA NA TRBJ1-5 17 TRBV24-1 CATSDAETWGGNQPQHF TGTGCCACCAGTGATGCGGAAACTTGGGGAGGCAATCAGCCCCAGCATTTT
NA many TRBJ1-5 16 TRBV7-2 CASSFLGVNSNQPQHF TGTGCCAGCAGCTTTTTAGGGGTTAATAGCAATCAGCCCCAGCATTTT
NA many TRBJ1-2 14 TRBV28 CASSFVGIHYGYTF TGTGCCAGCAGTTTCGTCGGAATCCACTACGGCTACACCTTC
TRBD2 many TRBJ2-1 15 TRBV19 CASSTGLANYNEQFF TGTGCCAGTAGTACGGGACTAGCGAACTACAATGAGCAGTTCTTC
NA medium-sized TRBJ2-7 15 TRBV20-1 CSARDLAGWGNEQYF TGCAGTGCTAGAGATCTGGCGGGATGGGGGAACGAGCAGTACTTC
TRBD1 many TRBJ2-5 16 TRBV24-1 CATSDNRGLRKETQYF TGTGCCACCAGTGACAACAGGGGGCTAAGAAAAGAGACCCAGTACTTC
NA medium-sized TRBJ2-7 15 TRBV11-1 CASSPLGAGLYEQYF TGTGCCAGCAGTCCCCTCGGAGCCGGGCTCTACGAGCAGTACTTC
TRBD1 few TRBJ1-2 13 TRBV6-1 CASKGQGAYGYTF TGTGCCAGCAAAGGACAGGGAGCGTATGGCTACACCTTC
NA many TRBJ1-1 15 TRBV28 CASSLSGGSGTEAFF TGTGCCAGCAGTTTATCGGGGGGATCGGGCACTGAAGCTTTCTTT
TRBD2 many TRBJ2-7 15 TRBV28 CASSLPRLAKYEQYF TGTGCCAGCAGTTTACCCCGACTAGCTAAATACGAGCAGTACTTC
NA many TRBJ1-4 15 TRBV28 CASSLGSLGNEKLFF TGTGCCAGCAGTTTAGGGTCTCTGGGGAATGAAAAACTGTTTTTT
NA many TRBJ1-5 13 TRBV7-9 CASSSGSNQPQHF TGTGCCAGCAGCTCAGGGAGTAATCAGCCCCAGCATTTT
NA many TRBJ2-7 13 TRBV15 CATSRDLPYEQYF TGTGCCACCAGCAGAGATCTCCCCTACGAGCAGTACTTC
TRBD1 medium-sized TRBJ1-5 14 TRBV5-1 CASSLIGQGQPQHF TGCGCCAGCAGCTTGATTGGACAGGGTCAGCCCCAGCATTTT
TRBD1 many TRBJ2-5 13 TRBV19 CASSDRVLETQYF TGTGCCAGTAGCGACAGGGTTTTAGAGACCCAGTACTTC
TRBD2 many TRBJ2-2 18 TRBV6-1 CASNELAGGSLGTGELFF TGTGCCAGCAATGAACTAGCGGGAGGGTCCCTTGGGACCGGGGAGCTGTTTTTT
NA NA TRBJ2-5 14 TRBV11-1 CVSSLGAAQETRYF TGTGTCAGCAGCTTAGGAGCAGCTCAAGAGACCCGGTACTTC
TRBD2 many TRBJ2-1 12 TRBV7-8 CASSMGGGEQFF TGTGCCAGCAGCATGGGGGGAGGGGAGCAGTTCTTC
NA many TRBJ2-2 13 TRBV11-2 CASSPGIAGELFF TGTGCCAGCAGCCCGGGCATTGCCGGGGAGCTGTTTTTT
NA many TRBJ1-1 11 TRBV2 CASSELLKAFF TGTGCCAGCAGTGAACTCCTAAAAGCTTTCTTT
TRBD2 many TRBJ2-1 14 TRBV6-2/TRBV6-3 CASSTSVGYNEQFF TGTGCCAGCAGCACTAGCGTGGGGTACAATGAGCAGTTCTTC
TRBD2 many TRBJ2-1 15 TRBV5-4 CASSFGGAMSNEQFF TGTGCCAGCAGCTTCGGGGGGGCAATGAGCAATGAGCAGTTCTTC
NA many TRBJ1-2 12 TRBV10-3 CATRQTNYGYTF TGTGCCACTAGACAGACCAACTATGGCTACACCTTC
NA many TRBJ1-1 16 TRBV20-1 CSATNRERGMNTEAFF TGCAGTGCTACCAACAGGGAGCGGGGGATGAACACTGAAGCTTTCTTT
NA many TRBJ1-5 16 TRBV6-1 CASKPRYDARDEPQHF TGTGCCAGCAAGCCGAGATATGACGCCCGGGATGAGCCCCAGCATTTT
TRBD1 many TRBJ1-5 14 TRBV6-2/TRBV6-3 CASKKDRGNQPQHF TGTGCCAGCAAGAAGGACAGGGGCAATCAGCCCCAGCATTTT
TRBD2 many TRBJ2-5 12 TRBV3-1 CASCTSGSSQYF TGTGCCAGCTGTACTAGCGGGAGTTCCCAGTACTTC
TRBD2 many TRBJ2-3 16 TRBV11-2 CASSLLGLASLGAQYF TGTGCCAGCAGCTTACTAGGACTAGCGAGTCTTGGGGCGCAGTATTTT
TRBD1 many TRBJ2-3 18 TRBV5-4 CASSLAATGIGPTDTQYF TGTGCCAGCAGCTTGGCGGCGACAGGGATTGGCCCTACAGATACGCAGTATTTT
TRBD2 NA TRBJ2-7 14 TRBV30 CAWSALRGAYEQYF TGTGCCTGGAGCGCCCTGCGGGGGGCCTACGAGCAGTACTTC